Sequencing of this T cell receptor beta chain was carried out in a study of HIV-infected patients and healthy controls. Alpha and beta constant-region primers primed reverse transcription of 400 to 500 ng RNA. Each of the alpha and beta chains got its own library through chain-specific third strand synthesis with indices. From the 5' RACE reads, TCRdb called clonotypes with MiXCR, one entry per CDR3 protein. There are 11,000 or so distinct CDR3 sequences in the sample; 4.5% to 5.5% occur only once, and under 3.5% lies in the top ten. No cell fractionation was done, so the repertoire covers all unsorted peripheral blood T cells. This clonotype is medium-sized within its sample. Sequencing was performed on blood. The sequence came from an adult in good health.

CDR3 nucleotides: TGTGCCAGCCGGGGCGGGAGCATAGCCAAAAACATTCAGTACTTC. Its protein product is CASRGGSIAKNIQYF. The chain uses TRBV6-5 and TRBJ2-4, with 7 positions matching TRBD2. The V segment lost 8 bases and the J segment 0 bases; nucleotides outside the gene matches: 7. The germline CDR1 and CDR2 sequences are MNHEY and SVGAGI. CDR3 size: 15 residues.